One sample yielded the 13 T cell receptor beta chains listed below, sequenced in a study of human T cells and chemical hapten exposure. Time point: pre-sensitization, week 0. The treatment: therapeutic diphenylcyclopropenone sensitization with weekly scalp DPC. TCRdb reprocessed the RACE reads via MiXCR and lists one record per CDR3 protein. Of more than 300,000 distinct CDR3 sequences in the sample, roughly 4.6% were seen once. The source material was whole blood, sampled in connection with sensitization to the hapten diphenylcyclopropenone (DPC). All receptors derive from a woman aged 45-65 years with alopecia areata. Some clones in this sample may be carry-over from other donors' samples.

This clonotype was detected only a few times. This chain connects TRBV28 to TRBJ2-3; tentatively, D is TRBD2 (5 bases). Germline V gives CDR1 MDHEN, CDR2 SYDVKM. The V end lost 7 bases, the J end lost 2 bases, and 13 bases lay between the germline ends. The CDR3 totals 14 residues. The CDR3 nucleotides are TGTGCCAGCACCCAAGGCGGGTACACAGATACGCAGTATTTT. Translating gives CASTQGGYTDTQYF. Supplemented by reference TRBV28 and TRBJ2-3, the full variable domain reads DVKVTQSSRYLVKRTGEKVFLECVQDMDHENMFWYRQDPGLGLRLIYFSYDVKMKEKGDIPEGYSVSREKKERFSLILESASTNQTSMYLCASTQGGYTDTQYFGPGTRLTVL.

Many counts were recorded for this clonotype. This chain uses TRBV11-2 with TRBJ2-1; D is ambiguous. V shed 1 base and J shed 5 bases, with 6 bases lying between them. Germline values: CDR1 SGHAT, CDR2 FQNNGV. This CDR3 has 13 amino acids. In DNA, the CDR3 is TGTGCCAGCAGCTTAGGGAGAAACAATGAGCAGTTCTTC. It specifies CASSLGRNNEQFF.

In its sample, this clonotype was seen many times. The chain combines TRBV24-1 with TRBJ2-3; TRBD1 matches 9 bases. This CDR3 is 15 amino acids long. V gave up 3 bases and J gave up 2 bases; unmatched junction bases: 2. In germline, CDR1 is KGHDR, CDR2 SFDVKD. CDR3 sequence reads: CATSDGTGYTDTQYF. In nucleotides, the CDR3 is TGTGCCACCAGTGATGGGACAGGGTACACAGATACGCAGTATTTT.

J is TRBJ2-1 and V is TRBV2; 9 positions match TRBD2. Germline values: CDR1 SNHLY, CDR2 FYNNEI. With 6 bases clipped from V and 5 bases from J, the junction kept 8 bases outside the gene matches. The CDR3 consists of 15 residues. The DNA for the CDR3 is TGTGCCAGCAGCGCGGGACTAGCAGCGAACAATGAGCAGTTCTTC. This translates into CASSAGLAANNEQFF.

This clonotype was seen repeatedly, ten times or more. The chain carries TRBV5-5 and TRBJ2-3, with 11 bases aligning to TRBD2. V lost 5 bases and J lost 2; bases outside the gene matches: 7. CDR1 and CDR2 (germline): SGHKS, YYEKEE (reference sequence). There are 16 residues in the CDR3. The CDR3 reads CASRPQLAGVTDTQYF. CDR3 nucleotide sequence: TGTGCCAGCAGGCCTCAACTAGCGGGAGTCACAGATACGCAGTATTTT.

This clonotype was seen a few times. V and J are TRBV6-2 or TRBV6-3 and TRBJ1-1, with D maybe TRBD1 (6 bases). Per the germline V gene, CDR1 is MNHEY and CDR2 is SVGEGT. This CDR3 is 13 amino acids long. Trimming removed 6 bases from V and 4 bases from J, with 12 bases in between. CDR3 sequence: CASREGGGTEAFF. In DNA form, the CDR3 reads TGTGCCAGCAGAGAGGGGGGCGGCACTGAAGCTTTCTTT.

Of note for this clonotype: This clone may be a read error of a much larger clone one base away. The chain is built from TRBV27 and TRBJ2-1; 10 positions agree with TRBD2. Looked up from germline, CDR1 is MNHEY and CDR2 is SMNVEV (reference sequence). CDR3 length: 16 residues. The trim removed 4 bases at V and 14 bases at J, leaving 17 bases unmatched. This CDR3 reads CASSWQGLAGAGEKFF. In DNA form, the CDR3 reads TGTGCCAGCAGTTGGCAGGGGCTAGCGGGAGCAGGGGAGAAGTTCTTC.

Ten or more counts support this clonotype. The V and J genes are TRBV19 and TRBJ2-7, with 7 bases that match TRBD1. Germline V lookup: CDR1 LNHDA, CDR2 SQIVND (reference sequence). Trimming took 5 bases from V and 3 from J; bases not matched to a gene: 7. The CDR3 covers 14 residues. The CDR3 DNA reads TGTGCCAGTAGTGACCGGGACAGTGTCTACGAGCAGTACTTC. It codes for CASSDRDSVYEQYF.

At least ten counts were recorded for this clonotype. The V and J genes are TRBV4-3 and TRBJ2-3; 13 bases are shared with TRBD2. This CDR3 region has 17 residues. With V trimmed by 3 bases and J by 4 bases, 7 bases remained unmatched. Germline-derived CDR1 and CDR2 are LGHNA and YSLEER. CDR3 sequence (DNA): TGCGCCAGCAGCCAGGGACTAGCGGGAATTAGGGCAGATACGCAGTATTTT. Protein: CASSQGLAGIRADTQYF.

This clonotype was seen many times. The chain links TRBV12-5 to TRBJ1-1, with D unresolved. Germline values: CDR1 LGHNT, CDR2 FRNRAP. The CDR3 sequence is 15 residues long. V shed 0 bases and J shed 0 bases, with 8 bases lying between them. CDR3 protein: CASGLVLGMNTEAFF. CDR3 bases: TGTGCTAGTGGTTTGGTCCTGGGCATGAACACTGAAGCTTTCTTT.

The J gene is TRBJ1-5, the V gene TRBV5-6, with TRBD1 matching over 7 bases. V shed 0 bases, J shed 6 bases, and the junction held 6 bases outside the gene matches. The CDR3 sequence is 15 residues long. Germline V lookup: CDR1 SGHDT, CDR2 YYEEEE. CDR3 sequence reads: CASSLGTGQAQPQHF. CDR3 bases: TGTGCCAGCAGCTTGGGGACAGGACAGGCTCAGCCCCAGCATTTT.

This chain uses TRBV20-1 with TRBJ1-5; TRBD1 matches at 7 bases. The J segment lost 1 base and the V segment lost 4 bases, leaving 4 bases of the junction unmatched. The CDR3 is 14 residues long. CDR1 is DFQATT and CDR2 is SNEGSKA in the germline V gene (reference sequence). The CDR3 spells CSAIGTASNQPQHF. As DNA, the CDR3 is TGCAGTGCTATCGGGACAGCAAGCAATCAGCCCCAGCATTTT.

The rearrangement joins TRBV3-1 to TRBJ2-7, with 8 bases identical to TRBD2. Germline trimming cut 3 bases from V and 4 bases from J; bases unmatched to any gene: 11. Looked up from germline, CDR1 is LGHDT and CDR2 is YNNKEL (reference sequence). The CDR3 covers 16 residues. The CDR3 nucleotides read TGTGCCAGCAGCCATCTCGCGGGGGGAATCTCTTACGAGCAGTACTTC. Its translation is CASSHLAGGISYEQYF.